One and the same sample provided the 30 T cell receptor beta chains below, sequenced in a study of blood T cell repertoires in COVID-19. Sequencing used immunoSEQ multiplex PCR; TCRdb keeps in-frame clones, though not all of them. The sample contains about 170,000 clones, about 85% of which appear only once. The source material was peripheral blood. These receptors originate from a man older than 75 with COVID-19, enrolled during active disease.

The chain recombines TRBV6-2 or TRBV6-3 with TRBJ1-5; D possibly corresponds to TRBD1 (6 bases). V was cut by 6 bases and J by 6 bases, with 15 bases left in between. The CDR3 has 14 amino acids. Germline V lookup: CDR1 MNHEY, CDR2 SVGEGT. The CDR3 coding sequence is TGTGCCAGCAGCCTACGGGGGGCCAGTCAGCCCCAGCATTTT. Translating it yields CASSLRGASQPQHF.

Only a few counts were recorded for this clone. The genes are TRBV2 and TRBJ2-1, with 8 bases matching TRBD2. J lost 5 bases, V lost 5 bases, and 8 bases had no gene match. CDR3 length: 15 amino acids. Germline values: CDR1 SNHLY, CDR2 FYNNEI. The DNA for the CDR3 is TGTGCCAGCAGTCCACAGCGGGGGTCCAACAATGAGCAGTTCTTC. This codes for CASSPQRGSNNEQFF. The full variable domain, its missing parts supplied by reference TRBV2 and TRBJ2-1, is EPEVTQTPSHQVTQMGQEVILRCVPISNHLYFYWYRQILGQKVEFLVSFYNNEISEKSEIFDDQFSVERPDGSNFTLKIRSTKLEDSAMYFCASSPQRGSNNEQFFGPGTRLTVL.

The gene calls are TRBV11-2 and TRBJ2-3; 8 bases are shared with TRBD1. Germline V CDR1 and CDR2: SGHAT, FQNNGV. This CDR3 region has 16 residues. The junction had 4 bases not matched to a gene; V was cut back by 0 bases and J by 2 bases. The CDR3 sequence is CASSLELQGATDTQYF. The CDR3 nucleotides are TGTGCCAGCAGCTTAGAGTTGCAGGGGGCCACAGATACGCAGTATTTT.

The chain employs TRBV6-5 and TRBJ1-4; the D gene is possibly TRBD1 (6 bases). Germline lookup yields CDR1 MNHEY and CDR2 SVGAGI. With 9 bases removed from V and 7 bases from J, the gap between germline ends came to 21 bases. The CDR3 runs 15 residues. The CDR3 loop reads CASCRGDIPPEKLFF. The CDR3 region has the DNA TGTGCCAGTTGTCGGGGGGACATCCCGCCTGAAAAACTGTTTTTT.

V and J are TRBV28 and TRBJ1-3; 7 positions agree with TRBD1. With 6 bases clipped from V and 0 bases from J, the junction kept 11 bases outside the gene matches. Germline V CDR1 and CDR2: MDHEN, SYDVKM. CDR3 length: 17 amino acids. CDR3 DNA sequence: TGTGCCAGCAGCTCTGGACAGGTTTGGAACTCTGGAAACACCATATATTTT. It encodes CASSSGQVWNSGNTIYF. Combining the CDR3 with reference TRBV28 and TRBJ1-3 gives the whole variable domain DVKVTQSSRYLVKRTGEKVFLECVQDMDHENMFWYRQDPGLGLRLIYFSYDVKMKEKGDIPEGYSVSREKKERFSLILESASTNQTSMYLCASSSGQVWNSGNTIYFGEGSWLTVV.

This clone was seen a single time. The rearrangement joins TRBV5-1 to TRBJ2-7; 8 positions match TRBD1. Germline values: CDR1 SGHRS, CDR2 YFSETQ. The CDR3 is 15 amino acids. Germline trimming cut 4 bases from V and 0 bases from J; bases unmatched to any gene: 6. The CDR3 DNA is TGCGCCAGCAGCCCCAGACAGGGGACCTCCTACGAGCAGTACTTC. It yields the protein CASSPRQGTSYEQYF.

In this sample, this clone turned up many times. The chain combines TRBV2 with TRBJ2-1; 9 bases are a match to TRBD1. With V trimmed by 2 bases and J by 7 bases, 9 bases remained unmatched. Germline V gene lookup returns CDR1 SNHLY and CDR2 FYNNEI. The CDR3 consists of 16 residues. CDR3 region: CASSEFPTGTGNEQFF. In DNA form, the CDR3 reads TGTGCCAGCAGTGAATTCCCCACCGGGACAGGGAATGAGCAGTTCTTC.

The rearrangement links TRBV4-1 to TRBJ2-3, with 9 bases matching TRBD1. V lost 0 bases and J lost 2; bases outside the gene matches: 3. In germline, CDR1 is MGHRA, CDR2 YSYEKL. The CDR3 totals 16 residues. The CDR3 nucleotides read TGCGCCAGCAGCCAAGAAGGGACAGGGCCCACAGATACGCAGTATTTT. It specifies CASSQEGTGPTDTQYF.

The V gene is TRBV7-2, the J gene TRBJ1-2; possibly TRBD1 for D (6 bases). CDR1 is SGHTA, CDR2 FQGNSA, per germline. The CDR3 loop spans 14 amino acids. Deletions cut 3 bases from V and 0 bases from J, with 8 bases between. CDR3 amino acids: CASSFAGANYGYTF. CDR3 nucleotides: TGTGCCAGCAGCTTTGCAGGGGCTAACTATGGCTACACCTTC.

J is TRBJ2-1 and V is TRBV7-6; 9 positions agree with TRBD2. The CDR3 length is 15 residues. The junction had 6 bases not matched to a gene; V was cut back by 5 bases and J by 4 bases. Germline CDR1 reads SGHVS; CDR2 reads FNYEAQ. DNA for the CDR3: TGTGCCAGCAGCAGGCCTAGCGGGGCTTACAATGAGCAGTTCTTC. This encodes CASSRPSGAYNEQFF. Drawing the rest from reference TRBV7-6 and TRBJ2-1, the complete variable domain is GAGVSQSPRYKVTKRGQDVALRCDPISGHVSLYWYRQALGQGPEFLTYFNYEAQQDKSGLPNDRFSAERPEGSISTLTIQRTEQRDSAMYRCASSRPSGAYNEQFFGPGTRLTVL.

This chain connects TRBV7-2 to TRBJ1-1; 7 nucleotides agree with TRBD1. V lost 5 bases and J lost 6; bases outside the gene matches: 9. The CDR3 consists of 14 residues. Per the germline V gene, CDR1 is SGHTA and CDR2 is FQGNSA. The CDR3 bases are TGTGCCAGCAGCCCCAGACAGGGAATCGCTGAAGCTTTCTTT. Residues: CASSPRQGIAEAFF.

V and J are TRBV5-4 and TRBJ1-4, with D possibly TRBD1 on 5 matching bases. The germline gives CDR1 SGHNT, CDR2 YYREEE (reference sequence). V gave up 0 bases and J gave up 2 bases, with 11 bases separating them. The CDR3 extends over 16 amino acids. This CDR3 is CASSLGQGNTNEKLFF. CDR3 in DNA: TGTGCCAGCAGCTTGGGTCAGGGTAACACTAATGAAAAACTGTTTTTT.

The rearrangement joins TRBV18 to TRBJ2-2; 8 nucleotides match TRBD1. From germline, CDR1 is KGHSH and CDR2 LQKENI. CDR3 size: 15 residues. V trimming: 6 bases; J trimming: 4 bases; junction bases outside the gene matches: 7. The CDR3 DNA is TGTGCCAGCTCTCCGGACAGGGATAGCACCGGGGAGCTGTTTTTT. It specifies CASSPDRDSTGELFF.

The V call is TRBV6-2 or TRBV6-3, the J call TRBJ2-7, with TRBD2 matching 8 bases. The germline V gene encodes CDR1 MNHEY and CDR2 SVGEGT. V was clipped by 5 bases and J by 2 bases; unmatched bases: 11. The CDR3 is 16 amino acids. The CDR3 protein is CASSTSEAGVTYEQYF. DNA for the CDR3: TGTGCCAGCAGTACCTCGGAAGCGGGGGTTACCTACGAGCAGTACTTC.

The V gene is TRBV7-9, the J gene TRBJ1-2; possibly TRBD1 for D (6 bases). The CDR3 runs to 16 residues. Germline lookup yields CDR1 SEHNR and CDR2 FQNEAQ (reference sequence). The V end was cut by 4 bases, the J end by 8 bases, with 23 bases between. The CDR3 nucleotides are TGTGCCAGCAGCTGGACAACAGGGACTAGCTATCAAGGCTACACCTTC. Amino acid sequence: CASSWTTGTSYQGYTF.

This clone turned up a few times. The chain employs TRBV28 and TRBJ1-5, with D maybe TRBD1 (5 bases). The germline V gene encodes CDR1 MDHEN and CDR2 SYDVKM. CDR3 length equals 12 residues. Trimming removed 7 bases from V and 9 bases from J, with 13 bases in between. The CDR3 reads CASKPATGPQHF. CDR3 nucleotides: TGTGCCAGCAAGCCCGCCACAGGGCCCCAGCATTTT.

The chain combines TRBV2 with TRBJ1-5; D unclear. This CDR3 has 15 amino acids. Germline V CDR1 and CDR2: SNHLY, FYNNEI. The V and J ends lost 5 bases and 1 base respectively, with 12 bases between them. CDR3: CASSLEAGSNQPQHF. The CDR3 nucleotides are TGTGCCAGCAGTTTAGAGGCGGGGAGCAATCAGCCCCAGCATTTT.

The rearrangement uses TRBV6-2 or TRBV6-3 and TRBJ2-7; a possible D gene is TRBD2 (7 bases). The germline V gene has CDR1 MNHEY and CDR2 SVGEGT. CDR3 length: 15 residues. V was cut by 6 bases and J by 0 bases, with 15 bases left in between. The CDR3 protein is CASSPRGGISYEQYF. The CDR3 region has the DNA TGTGCCAGCAGCCCAAGGGGGGGGATCTCCTACGAGCAGTACTTC.

This chain links TRBV11-2 with TRBJ2-7; TRBD1 agrees at 10 bases. Trimming removed 5 bases from V and 0 bases from J; junction bases left unmatched: 1. The CDR3 sequence is 14 residues long. In germline, CDR1 is SGHAT, CDR2 FQNNGV. The CDR3 region has the DNA TGTGCCAGCAGCCGGACAGGGGGCTCCTACGAGCAGTACTTC. Protein sequence: CASSRTGGSYEQYF.

This chain links TRBV4-1 with TRBJ1-6; tentatively, D is TRBD1 (6 bases). V was trimmed by 4 bases and J by 7 bases, leaving 11 bases between them. The germline V gene has CDR1 MGHRA and CDR2 YSYEKL. The CDR3 is 14 amino acids. The chain's CDR3 is CASSPQGENSPLHF. CDR3 DNA: TGCGCCAGCAGCCCACAGGGAGAAAATTCACCCCTCCACTTT.

This clone was counted once. This sequence joins TRBV9 and TRBJ1-1; D gene uncertain. Between the trimmed V and J ends, which lost 6 bases and 3 bases, there was a span of 15 bases. This CDR3 is 14 amino acids long. CDR1 and CDR2 from the germline V gene are SGDLS and YYNGEE. CDR3 nucleotide sequence: TGTGCCAGCACCACGGGTTTGTTGGACACTGAAGCTTTCTTT. Translated, it gives CASTTGLLDTEAFF. Drawing the rest from reference TRBV9 and TRBJ1-1, the complete variable domain is DSGVTQTPKHLITATGQRVTLRCSPRSGDLSVYWYQQSLDQGLQFLIQYYNGEERAKGNILERFSAQQFPDLHSELNLSSLELGDSALYFCASTTGLLDTEAFFGQGTRLTVV.

V gene TRBV12-5 combines with J gene TRBJ2-1; a possible D gene is TRBD2 (5 bases). CDR3 length equals 17 residues. Deletions cut 2 bases from V and 0 bases from J, with 14 bases between. CDR1 is LGHNT, CDR2 FRNRAP, per germline. In DNA form, the CDR3 reads TGTGCTAGTGGTTTGTCGCTAGCCCTGAGCTCCTACAATGAGCAGTTCTTC. Its translation is CASGLSLALSSYNEQFF.

V and J are TRBV27 and TRBJ1-2; D uncertain. Germline values: CDR1 MNHEY, CDR2 SMNVEV (reference sequence). Trimming removed 5 bases from V and 2 bases from J, with 9 bases in between. This CDR3 contains 13 residues. The CDR3 DNA follows: TGTGCCAGCAGTAAACCGGGGAACTATGGCTACACCTTC. Protein: CASSKPGNYGYTF.

This sequence joins TRBV10-3 and TRBJ1-1, with D perhaps TRBD1 (5 bases). With 4 bases removed from V and 11 bases from J, the gap between germline ends came to 14 bases. CDR1 and CDR2 (germline): ENHRY, SYGVKD. There are 12 residues in the CDR3. Written as DNA, the CDR3 is TGTGCCATCAGTGTTGATGGGGCGCGGGCTTTCTTT. Encoded protein: CAISVDGARAFF.

The sample holds a few counts of this clone. This chain uses TRBV6-4 with TRBJ2-1; possible D gene TRBD2, 5 bases. The CDR3 loop spans 13 amino acids. V lost 6 bases to trimming and J lost 5 bases, with 11 bases between them. In germline, CDR1 is MRHNA, CDR2 SNTAGT. The CDR3 spells CASSHGSNNEQFF. DNA of the CDR3: TGTGCCAGCAGCCATGGGAGCAACAATGAGCAGTTCTTC.

This chain links TRBV21-1 with TRBJ1-2; the table's D call, TRBD1, was not checked against the DNA. TRBV21-1 is a pseudogene. The CDR3 consists of 13 residues. CDR3 DNA: TGTGCCAGCAGAGGAGACAGGGGCGAGGGCTACACCTTC. Residues: CASRGDRGEGYTF.

This clone has just a few counts. V is TRBV6-1 and J is TRBJ1-5; D is possibly TRBD1 (5 bases). Germline CDR1 MNHNS, CDR2 SASEGT. Trimming stripped 6 bases from V and 1 base from J, with 16 bases between. This CDR3 spans 16 amino acids. In DNA form, the CDR3 reads TGTGCCAGCAGCGAACAGGTCCCCGTAAGCAATCAGCCCCAGCATTTT. Its protein is CASSEQVPVSNQPQHF.

The chain recombines TRBV6-5 with TRBJ1-4; D remains unclear. Germline lookup yields CDR1 MNHEY and CDR2 SVGAGI. This CDR3 contains 14 residues. V lost 7 bases, J lost 0 bases, and 9 bases lay in between. The CDR3 sequence is CASTLRATNEKLFF. The CDR3, as DNA: TGTGCCAGCACCCTGCGTGCAACTAATGAAAAACTGTTTTTT.

V and J are TRBV9 and TRBJ2-1, with D possibly matching TRBD2 (5 bases). Germline loops: CDR1 SGDLS, CDR2 YYNGEE. This CDR3 spans 16 amino acids. Trimming shortened V by 0 bases and J by 2 bases, and 12 bases separated the two germline ends. The CDR3 DNA follows: TGTGCCAGCAGCGTAGGTCCTAGCAGAGCCTACAATGAGCAGTTCTTC. This codes for CASSVGPSRAYNEQFF.

The rearrangement links TRBV18 to TRBJ2-2, with 8 bases fitting TRBD1. Looked up from germline, CDR1 is KGHSH and CDR2 is LQKENI. The CDR3 sequence is 16 residues long. The trim removed 4 bases at V and 1 base at J, leaving 5 bases unmatched. The CDR3 loop is CASSRQGLGNTGELFF. CDR3 sequence (DNA): TGTGCCAGCTCACGACAGGGGTTGGGGAACACCGGGGAGCTGTTTTTT.